The 15 T cell receptor beta chains given below trace back to one sample, sequenced in a study of Graves' ophthalmopathy and Graves' hyperthyroidism (dated by TCRdb to 2017 to 2018). Sequencing was carried out with an Illumina HiSeq 2000. TCR beta CDR3 regions were amplified from RNA transcripts for repertoire sequencing. A first-round RT-PCR used HTBI primers with the Qiagen OneStep RT-PCR kit, followed by a second-round multiplex PCR, size selection and purification. TCRdb took the public reads, trimmed them with fastp at Q25, ran MiXCR for clone calling and kept in-frame beta chains. Entries that share a CDR3 protein sequence are merged under the most common genes and DNA. Present in this sample are about 620,000 distinct CDR3 sequences, about a fifth of which were seen just once. Roughly 6.9% of the sample lies in the top ten. The sample comprised peripheral blood. These receptors all come from a woman younger than 30 with stable Graves' hyperthyroidism. Some clones in this sample may be carry-over from other donors' samples. Donor details come from another sample of the same person, matched by shared clones.

This clonotype was counted many times. The J gene is TRBJ1-5, the V gene TRBV6-2 or TRBV6-3; no definite D call. V was shortened by 2 bases and J by 5 bases, with 13 bases between the two germline ends. The CDR3 runs 15 residues. Germline V gene sequence: CDR1 MNHEY, CDR2 SVGEGT. As DNA, the CDR3 is TGTGCCAGCAGTTACGATAGGATTGAATATCAGCCCCAGCATTTT. Amino acid sequence: CASSYDRIEYQPQHF.

The table lists this clonotype with many counts. The chain has TRBV6-1 and TRBJ1-6, with D maybe TRBD1 (6 bases). The CDR3 runs to 15 residues. Germline CDR1 is MNHNS and CDR2 is SASEGT. V lost 6 bases, J lost 6 bases, and 15 bases lay in between. The CDR3 sequence is CASSSQGLGNSPLHF. CDR3 DNA sequence: TGTGCCAGCAGCTCTCAGGGGCTGGGTAATTCACCCCTCCACTTT.

In its sample, this clonotype was seen many times. The chain is built from TRBV15 and TRBJ1-1; possible D gene TRBD1, 5 bases. CDR3 length equals 15 residues. From germline, CDR1 is LNHNV and CDR2 YYDKDF (reference sequence). Trimming removed 1 base at V and 1 base at J, with 10 bases between. CDR3 nucleotides: TGTGCCACCAGCAGAGTTGGGACGGAGAACACTGAAGCTTTCTTT. Residues: CATSRVGTENTEAFF.

V is TRBV2 and J is TRBJ1-6; D is undetermined. With 4 bases removed from V and 8 bases from J, the gap between germline ends came to 9 bases. This CDR3 contains 13 residues. CDR1 and CDR2 from the germline V gene are SNHLY and FYNNEI. The CDR3 is CASSGTRDSPLHF. The CDR3 region has the DNA TGTGCCAGCAGTGGGACCCGGGATTCACCCCTCCACTTT.

Note on this clonotype: A read error may be the cause here, since a much bigger clone is one base away. The rearrangement uses TRBV6-4 and TRBJ1-2, with D tentatively TRBD1 (6 bases). Trimming took 10 bases from V and 7 from J, leaving 25 bases between them. This CDR3 is built from 15 residues. From germline, CDR1 is MRHNA and CDR2 SNTAGT. CDR3 amino acids: CAIRTLRGELGGYTF. Written as DNA, the CDR3 is TGTGCCATCAGGACCTTAAGGGGGGAGTTAGGTGGCTACACCTTC.

The chain couples TRBV12-3 or TRBV12-4 to TRBJ2-5, with 11 bases identical to TRBD1. V was pared by 6 bases and J by 4 bases, with 7 bases of the junction left unmatched. There are 15 residues in the CDR3. CDR3 region: CASSQPGQGVETQYF. In nucleotides, the CDR3 is TGTGCCAGCAGCCAACCGGGACAGGGGGTAGAGACCCAGTACTTC.

This clonotype was counted ten times or more. The rearrangement joins TRBV6-1 to TRBJ2-4; D call uncertain. V lost 4 bases to trimming and J lost 6 bases, with 10 bases between them. The CDR3 is 13 amino acids. Germline CDR1 reads MNHNS; CDR2 reads SASEGT. CDR3 bases: TGTGCCAGCAGTGCAGATCCGGGAAACATTCAGTACTTC. Translating gives CASSADPGNIQYF.

This clonotype was found many times. The chain combines TRBV2 with TRBJ2-5; no clear D gene. The CDR3 extends over 12 amino acids. The V end lost 4 bases, the J end lost 10 bases, and 13 bases lay between the germline ends. Germline V gene sequence: CDR1 SNHLY, CDR2 FYNNEI. The CDR3 DNA sequence: TGTGCCAGCAGTGGCGCAGTGGGCGTCCAGTACTTC. Its translation is CASSGAVGVQYF.

The table lists this clonotype with many counts. This rearrangement joins TRBV6-1 to TRBJ1-1; the match to TRBD1 covers 7 bases. V lost 7 bases, J lost 7 bases, and 6 bases stayed unmatched. CDR1 is MNHNS and CDR2 is SASEGT in the germline V gene. This CDR3 is 12 amino acids long. In DNA, the CDR3 is TGTGCCAGCACTGACAGGGTTTTTGAAGCTTTCTTT. Translated: CASTDRVFEAFF.

The chain is built from TRBV15 and TRBJ1-2; D may be TRBD1 (5 bases). Germline V gene data show CDR1 as LNHNV and CDR2 as YYDKDF (reference sequence). This CDR3 has 15 residues. Trimming cost V 5 bases and J 3 bases, with 16 bases left between them. CDR3: CATSEEGDIDYGYTF. The CDR3 region has the DNA TGTGCCACCAGCGAGGAAGGGGATATCGACTATGGCTACACCTTC.

This clonotype was recorded a few times. The CDR3 sequence: CASSVTAEQGAEAFF. CDR3 in DNA: TGTGCCAGCAGCGTCACGGCTGAACAGGGCGCTGAAGCTTTCTTT. V is TRBV11-1 and J is TRBJ1-1, with TRBD1 as a possible D gene (6 bases). The V end lost 5 bases, the J end lost 6 bases, and 19 bases lay between the germline ends. In germline, CDR1 is SGHAT, CDR2 FQDESV (reference sequence). This CDR3 has 15 amino acids. Supplemented by reference TRBV11-1 and TRBJ1-1, the full variable domain reads EAEVAQSPRYKITEKSQAVAFWCDPISGHATLYWYRQILGQGPELLVQFQDESVVDDSQLPKDRFSAERLKGVDSTLKIQPAELGDSAMYLCASSVTAEQGAEAFFGQGTRLTVV.

The sample holds many counts of this clonotype. The V and J genes are TRBV2 and TRBJ2-7; TRBD1 matches 9 bases. V shed 7 bases, J shed 4 bases, and the junction held 8 bases outside the gene matches. CDR1 is SNHLY and CDR2 is FYNNEI in the germline V gene. The CDR3 covers 14 residues. Written as DNA, the CDR3 is TGTGCCAGCATCCCCGGGACAGGGTGGTACGAGCAGTACTTC. Amino acid sequence: CASIPGTGWYEQYF.

This clonotype was detected ten times or more. V usage is TRBV20-1 and J usage is TRBJ2-7, with D hard to call. The germline CDR1 and CDR2 sequences are DFQATT and SNEGSKA (reference sequence). V shed 0 bases and J shed 10 bases, with 1 base lying between them. The CDR3 sequence is 8 residues long. CDR3 amino acids: CSARDQYF. CDR3 nucleotide sequence: TGCAGTGCTAGAGACCAGTACTTC.

To note about this clonotype: A much larger clone differs by one base, so this may be a read error. The chain is built from TRBV10-2 and TRBJ1-1, with D hard to call. Between the trimmed V and J ends, which lost 3 bases and 6 bases, there was a span of 8 bases. Per germline, CDR1 WSHSY and CDR2 SAAADI. The CDR3 contains 12 residues. The CDR3 nucleotides are TGCGCCAGCAGTGATCTCTCAGCTGAAGCTTTCTTT. It specifies CASSDLSAEAFF.

This clonotype has a count of ten or more. The chain is built from TRBV19 and TRBJ1-1; D might be TRBD1 (6 bases). V lost 7 bases, J lost 0 bases, and 12 bases lay in between. The CDR3 spans 14 residues. Germline-derived CDR1 and CDR2 are LNHDA and SQIVND (reference sequence). The CDR3 DNA follows: TGTGCCAGTATGAACAGGGCCATGAACACTGAAGCTTTCTTT. As protein: CASMNRAMNTEAFF.